Each of the 20 T cell receptor beta chains below was sequenced from the same sample in a study of blood T cells in healthy people across ages. A second PCR, run for roughly 7 to 11 cycles, used a sample-barcoded 5' primer plus a J-beta primer mix. MiXCR, run by TCRdb on the 5' RACE reads, gives a single entry per CDR3 protein. Of approximately 1.5 million distinct CDR3 sequences in the sample, approximately 43% were seen once. Material for sequencing was blood. All receptors come from a woman aged 18-30 years in good health.

V is TRBV5-5 and J is TRBJ2-3, with 8 bases that match TRBD2. CDR3 length equals 16 residues. Germline V gives CDR1 SGHKS, CDR2 YYEKEE (reference sequence). V was clipped by 5 bases and J by 2 bases; unmatched bases: 10. CDR3 region: CASSPSKRGSTDTQYF. In DNA form, the CDR3 reads TGTGCCAGCAGTCCCAGTAAGCGGGGGTCCACAGATACGCAGTATTTT.

The CDR3 region is CASQIPGAIHEQYF. The CDR3 nucleotides are TGTGCTTCTCAGATCCCGGGGGCGATCCACGAGCAGTACTTC. The rearrangement uses TRBV25-1 and TRBJ2-4, with D perhaps TRBD1 or TRBD2 (6 bases each). The DNA end is a closer match to TRBJ2-7, so the J assignment may be wrong. Germline V gives CDR1 MGHDK, CDR2 SYGVNS. This CDR3 is built from 14 residues.

This clonotype appeared a few times. V is TRBV24-1 and J is TRBJ1-5, with TRBD1 as a possible D gene (6 bases). CDR1 and CDR2 (germline): KGHDR, SFDVKD. The CDR3 is 13 residues long. V lost 4 bases to trimming and J lost 11 bases, with 14 bases between them. Written as DNA, the CDR3 is TGTGCCACCAGTGACCATACAGGGCCCGCCCAGCATTTT. Its protein is CATSDHTGPAQHF.

J is TRBJ1-2 and V is TRBV4-1, with 7 nucleotides matching TRBD1. J lost 0 bases, V lost 4 bases, and 8 bases had no gene match. CDR3 length equals 16 residues. Germline CDR1 MGHRA, CDR2 YSYEKL. CDR3 in amino acids: CASSPGTVLANYGYTF. As DNA, the CDR3 is TGCGCCAGCAGCCCCGGGACAGTATTAGCTAACTATGGCTACACCTTC.

The chain is built from TRBV12-3 or TRBV12-4 and TRBJ2-5; 10 nucleotides align to TRBD2. This CDR3 has 17 residues. J gave up 11 bases and V 8 bases, and 23 bases lay outside the gene matches. CDR3 amino acids: CASGKRLAGKSGNEQYF. The CDR3 bases are TGTGCCAGCGGGAAGCGACTAGCGGGCAAATCGGGCAATGAGCAGTACTTC.

The chain joins TRBV20-1 to TRBJ1-1, with D unclear. The CDR3 spans 17 residues. Looked up from germline, CDR1 is DFQATT and CDR2 is SNEGSKA (reference sequence). The V end lost 0 bases, the J end lost 5 bases, and 22 bases lay between the germline ends. The CDR3 nucleotides read TGCAGTGCTAGAGATATACCAAAACCGAGGGCTGGTACTGAAGCTTTCTTT. This translates into CSARDIPKPRAGTEAFF.

This clonotype was counted a few times. The V call is TRBV4-1, the J call TRBJ2-3; the D gene is possibly TRBD2 (6 bases). The CDR3 has 12 amino acids. V gave up 4 bases and J gave up 8 bases, with 10 bases separating them. Germline assignment: CDR1 MGHRA and CDR2 YSYEKL. The DNA for the CDR3 is TGCGCCAGCAGCCGCCTGGGAGGTACGCAGTATTTT. It codes for CASSRLGGTQYF.

The genes are TRBV7-9 and TRBJ2-6; TRBD1 or TRBD2 may be the D gene (5 bases each). Per the germline V gene, CDR1 is SEHNR and CDR2 is FQNEAQ (reference sequence). There are 16 residues in the CDR3. V lost 4 bases and J lost 0, with 10 bases in between. DNA for the CDR3: TGTGCCAGCAGCTCTCAGGGACGCTCTGGGGCCAACGTCCTGACTTTC. This encodes CASSSQGRSGANVLTF.

This clonotype appeared once. This chain uses TRBV20-1 with TRBJ2-1, with 9 bases fitting TRBD1. The CDR3 totals 12 residues. Trimming took 5 bases from V and 10 from J; bases not matched to a gene: 6. CDR1 and CDR2 (germline): DFQATT, SNEGSKA (reference sequence). This chain's CDR3 is CSAYGTGLEQFF. CDR3 DNA: TGCAGTGCTTACGGGACAGGGTTGGAGCAGTTCTTC.

This sequence joins TRBV2 and TRBJ2-7; no definite D call. Germline lookup yields CDR1 SNHLY and CDR2 FYNNEI. V was clipped by 7 bases and J by 2 bases, with 9 bases between them. CDR3 length equals 12 residues. CDR3 sequence reads: CASKDLPYEQYF. The CDR3 region has the DNA TGTGCCAGCAAGGATCTCCCCTACGAGCAGTACTTC.

This clonotype was seen more than once but under ten times. This chain connects TRBV6-2 or TRBV6-3 to TRBJ2-1; possible D gene TRBD1, 5 bases. The J call may not be correct, given that the DNA end is closer to TRBJ2-7. This CDR3 region has 15 residues. Germline loops: CDR1 MNHEY, CDR2 SVGEGT. CDR3 in DNA: TGTGCCAGCAGTCCGACAGACCGACCCTACAATGAGCAGTACTTC. It is translated as CASSPTDRPYNEQYF.

This chain uses TRBV4-3 with TRBJ2-1, with D possibly TRBD1 on 5 matching bases. Deletions cut 0 bases from V and 5 bases from J, with 8 bases between. Germline loops: CDR1 LGHNA, CDR2 YSLEER. The CDR3 contains 14 residues. This CDR3 reads CASSQEGRNNEQFF. CDR3 bases: TGCGCCAGCAGCCAAGAGGGGCGAAACAATGAGCAGTTCTTC.

This clonotype was observed a handful of times. The chain has TRBV7-2 and TRBJ2-7; a weak D match, TRBD1 (5 bases). Trimming removed 7 bases from V and 2 bases from J, with 12 bases in between. This CDR3 is 13 amino acids long. Germline V lookup: CDR1 SGHTA, CDR2 FQGNSA. This CDR3 is CASKLGRTYEQYF. The CDR3 DNA follows: TGTGCCAGCAAACTGGGGCGGACCTACGAGCAGTACTTC.

This clonotype was detected only once. This chain joins TRBV5-1 and TRBJ2-5; the match to TRBD1 covers 9 bases. Unmatched junction bases numbered 6, after V lost 4 bases and J lost 2 bases. This CDR3 contains 15 residues. Germline CDR1 is SGHRS and CDR2 is YFSETQ. CDR3 in amino acids: CASSTLGQGQETQYF. DNA of the CDR3: TGCGCCAGCAGCACCCTGGGACAGGGACAAGAGACCCAGTACTTC. The full variable domain, its missing parts supplied by reference TRBV5-1 and TRBJ2-5, is KAGVTQTPRYLIKTRGQQVTLSCSPISGHRSVSWYQQTPGQGLQFLFEYFSETQRNKGNFPGRFSGRQFSNSRSEMNVSTLELGDSALYLCASSTLGQGQETQYFGPGTRLLVL.

This sequence joins TRBV4-3 and TRBJ2-1; 7 bases line up with TRBD1. The end of the DNA is better explained by TRBJ2-7, so the J call may be wrong. CDR3 length equals 16 residues. Germline CDR1 and CDR2: LGHNA and YSLEER. Written as DNA, the CDR3 is TGCGCCAGCAGCCAAGATTTACAGGGGTCCTACAATGAGCAGTACTTC. The encoded protein is CASSQDLQGSYNEQYF.

This chain links TRBV4-3 with TRBJ2-5; a possible D gene is TRBD2 (5 bases). V was pared by 1 base and J by 5 bases, with 14 bases between. The CDR3 length is 15 residues. The V gene's germline CDR1 is LGHNA and CDR2 YSLEER. The CDR3 loop reads CASSQGHGEMETQYF. In DNA, the CDR3 is TGCGCCAGCAGCCAAGGCCACGGGGAGATGGAGACCCAGTACTTC.

The rearrangement joins TRBV7-2 to TRBJ1-2, with D perhaps TRBD1 (5 bases). V gave up 0 bases and J gave up 4 bases, with 15 bases separating them. CDR1 and CDR2 (germline): SGHTA, FQGNSA. This CDR3 has 16 amino acids. The CDR3 DNA sequence: TGTGCCAGCAGCTTAGCCCAGGGTGGGAGGGGCTATGGCTACACCTTC. Residues: CASSLAQGGRGYGYTF.

The rearrangement uses TRBV27 and TRBJ2-7; 10 bases line up with TRBD1. The assigned J gene may be wrong: the sequence end matches TRBJ2-5 better. The CDR3 sequence is 16 residues long. Germline V gene sequence: CDR1 MNHEY, CDR2 SMNVEV (reference sequence). The CDR3 loop is CASSFLTGGAPETQYF. The CDR3 DNA follows: TGTGCCAGCAGTTTCTTGACAGGGGGCGCCCCGGAGACCCAGTACTTC.

A word on this clonotype: The junction shows a germline mismatch at one end, possibly a read error. The chain combines TRBV30 with TRBJ2-7, with 7 bases identical to TRBD1. Germline CDR1 and CDR2: GTSNPN and SVGIG (reference sequence). The CDR3 runs 10 residues. The DNA for the CDR3 is TGTTCGACAGGGTCCTCCGAGCAGTACTTC. Protein product: CSTGSSEQYF.

Comments on this clonotype: This may arise from a read error, as a much more abundant clone is one base away. The V and J genes are TRBV27 and TRBJ2-1, with no clear D. In germline, CDR1 is MNHEY, CDR2 SMNVEV (reference sequence). The CDR3 has 11 residues. The CDR3 protein is CTSRKGAEQFF. CDR3 DNA: TGTACCAGCAGAAAGGGTGCTGAGCAGTTCTTC.